These T cell receptor beta chains were read from a single sample in a study of PD-1 blockade in classical Hodgkin lymphoma. Assay: immunoSEQ multiplex PCR; the TCRdb copy retains only in-frame clones and omits some. Among around 45,000 clones, roughly three quarters were seen once, and the ten largest hold 2.5% to 3%. Sequences were derived from peripheral blood mononuclear cells (PBMCs), sampled before the second cycle of nivolumab. These receptors were taken from a human donor with classical Hodgkin lymphoma. Both conserved end residues are part of each CDR3. The D gene is left open where the match is weak. Clone size, where shown, is once, few, many, or a class for clones that have expanded.

V gene	clone size	J gene	D gene	CDR3 protein	CDR3 DNA
TRBV7-9	-	TRBJ1-2	-	CASSSQGRLGYTF	TGTGCCAGCAGCTCCCAGGGACGTCTTGGCTACACCTTC
TRBV7-9	-	TRBJ1-5	TRBD1	CASSLTGGAGVTQPQHF	TGTGCCAGCAGCTTGACAGGGGGCGCCGGCGTAACTCAGCCCCAGCATTTT
TRBV6-5	-	TRBJ1-4	TRBD1	CASSSGTGDNKLFF	TGTGCCAGCAGTTCCGGGACAGGGGATAATAAACTGTTTTTT
TRBV28	-	TRBJ1-6	-	CASSLPHRVKSPLHF	TGTGCCAGCAGTTTACCCCACAGGGTAAAATCACCCCTCCACTTT
TRBV7-2	-	TRBJ1-1	TRBD1	CASSAGQRGWRNTEAFF	TGTGCCAGCAGCGCGGGACAGAGGGGGTGGCGGAACACTGAAGCTTTCTTT
TRBV6-5	-	TRBJ2-7	-	CASSYGVYEQYF	TGTGCCAGCAGTTACGGAGTTTACGAGCAGTACTTC
TRBV28	once	TRBJ2-7	TRBD1	CASSITRDRGHEQYF	TGTGCCAGCAGTATAACCCGGGACAGGGGCCACGAGCAGTACTTC
TRBV10-3	-	TRBJ2-5	-	CAIRPSAGWAQETQYF	TGTGCCATCAGACCCTCCGCAGGCTGGGCCCAAGAGACCCAGTACTTC
TRBV10-3	-	TRBJ1-6	-	CAISEHSDSPLHF	TGTGCCATCTCAGAGCACTCGGATTCACCCCTCCACTTT
TRBV6-5	-	TRBJ2-1	-	CASSYLISGGNEQFF	TGTGCCAGCAGTTACCTTATCTCCGGGGGAAATGAGCAGTTCTTC
TRBV4-1	-	TRBJ1-1	TRBD1	CASSDEGAGSTEAFF	TGCGCCAGCAGCGACGAGGGGGCCGGGAGCACTGAAGCTTTCTTT
TRBV7-9	few	TRBJ2-1	-	CASSPPSFEEQFF	TGTGCCAGCAGCCCCCCTAGTTTCGAAGAGCAGTTCTTC
TRBV18	-	TRBJ2-7	TRBD1	CASSPTTGQNSYEQYF	TGTGCCAGCTCACCAACCACGGGACAGAACTCCTACGAGCAGTACTTC
TRBV5-6	few	TRBJ1-1	-	CASTGRNTEAFF	TGTGCCAGCACTGGCAGGAACACTGAAGCTTTCTTT
TRBV6-6	-	TRBJ1-5	-	CASRPSEGPQHF	TGTGCCAGCAGGCCCAGCGAGGGGCCCCAGCATTTT
TRBV28	-	TRBJ1-1	-	CASRTAWGANTEAFF	TGTGCCAGCAGGACGGCGTGGGGGGCGAACACTGAAGCTTTCTTT
TRBV6-5	-	TRBJ1-4	-	CASSYNGIVNEKLFF	TGTGCCAGCAGTTACAATGGTATCGTTAATGAAAAACTGTTTTTT
TRBV7-2	-	TRBJ1-2	TRBD1	CASSLAWSRTGREGYTF	TGTGCCAGCAGCTTAGCCTGGTCACGGACAGGTCGAGAGGGCTACACCTTC
TRBV6-5	-	TRBJ1-6	-	CASSLGGRDSPLHF	TGTGCCAGCAGTTTAGGGGGGCGGGATTCACCCCTCCACTTT
TRBV5-1	once	TRBJ2-1	-	CASSLRDISSYNEQFF	TGCGCCAGCAGCTTGCGGGACATTAGCTCCTACAATGAGCAGTTCTTC
TRBV18	-	TRBJ2-7	-	CASSNGVYEQYF	TGTGCCAGCTCAAATGGGGTATACGAGCAGTACTTC
TRBV6-5	-	TRBJ2-7	TRBD1	CASSLYRGNYEQYF	TGTGCCAGCAGTTTATACAGGGGTAACTACGAGCAGTACTTC
TRBV7-9	-	TRBJ2-1	-	CASSPLKVHNEQFF	TGTGCCAGCAGCCCCCTGAAAGTCCACAATGAGCAGTTCTTC
TRBV27	-	TRBJ1-4	-	CASSLLTPTRVSNEKLFF	TGTGCCAGCAGTTTATTGACCCCAACCAGGGTTTCTAATGAAAAACTGTTTTTT
TRBV27	-	TRBJ1-4	-	CASSLRTTNEKLFF	TGTGCCAGCAGTTTACGAACAACTAATGAAAAACTGTTTTTT
TRBV9	-	TRBJ1-1	-	CASSVGLTEAFF	TGTGCCAGCAGCGTAGGACTCACTGAAGCTTTCTTT
TRBV6-1	once	TRBJ2-1	TRBD2	CASSEISGTRYGNEQFF	TGTGCCAGCAGTGAAATCTCCGGGACTAGGTACGGCAATGAGCAGTTCTTC
TRBV29-1	-	TRBJ2-7	-	CSVEDRGKGAYEQYF	TGCAGCGTTGAAGATCGGGGGAAGGGGGCCTACGAGCAGTACTTC
TRBV19	-	TRBJ1-1	TRBD1	CASRLLDREAEAFF	TGTGCCAGTAGGCTACTGGACAGGGAGGCTGAAGCTTTCTTT
TRBV4-3	-	TRBJ1-1	-	CASSQGIPPPLEAFF	TGCGCCAGCAGCCAAGGTATACCCCCTCCCCTAGAAGCTTTCTTT
TRBV14	-	TRBJ2-7	-	CASSQDLLGEQYF	TGTGCCAGCAGCCAAGACCTACTGGGGGAGCAGTACTTC
TRBV27	few	TRBJ1-1	-	CASSLWGAGAAEAFF	TGTGCCAGCAGTTTATGGGGAGCGGGGGCAGCTGAAGCTTTCTTT
TRBV10-3	once	TRBJ1-2	-	CAISDETGTAYGYTF	TGTGCCATCAGTGATGAGACTGGAACGGCCTATGGCTACACCTTC
TRBV5-1	-	TRBJ1-2	-	CASSLEGSRGYTF	TGCGCCAGCAGCTTGGAAGGGTCTAGGGGCTACACCTTC
TRBV5-1	-	TRBJ2-7	TRBD1	CASSYTTGAYEQYF	TGCGCCAGCAGTTACACCACAGGGGCCTACGAGCAGTACTTC